This T cell receptor (beta chain) was documented in a study of blood T cell repertoires in COVID-19 (dated by TCRdb to 2018 to 2021). Context from the whole study: The collaborator samples originated in the United States, Italy and Spain and spanned the acute and convalescent phases of COVID-19. The material from the prospective study consisted of cDNA or gDNA derived from T cells, B-cell-depleted T cells, or PBMCs. Deeply sampled blood TCRbeta repertoires from subjects exposed to, actively infected with, or recovered from COVID-19 were included in the dataset. The repertoires were released in a freely available public database meant as a resource for research on the immune response to SARS-CoV-2. Samples came from the ongoing ImmuneRACE study (first 160 participants) plus 1,254 subjects from 6 global collaborators. Nearly every sample came with metadata listing a de-identified subject ID, COVID-19 status, age in years and sex. Where available, HLA class I and class II types were taken from metadata supplied by the sample provider and were not determined by assay-based typing.

As concerns this clone: Its antigen specificity is not known. No base quality values were provided; no much bigger clone lies one nucleotide off.

The collaborating institutions used their own protocols to collect whole blood in K2EDTA tubes. For TCRbeta analysis, collaborators shipped samples in one of three forms: frozen whole blood, isolated PBMCs, or DNA extracted from either of those sample types. General findings and caveats noted by the study authors: Clinical and demographic metadata were provided uncurated, with the amount varying by source and participant.

The CDR3, cysteine through phenylalanine, is 14 amino acids long. The sequence is cut down to CDR3 DNA, 42 bases in frame from base 1. TCRbeta CDR3 regions were amplified from genomic DNA using the immunoSEQ Assay, a bias-controlled multiplex PCR. As for the authors' bioinformatics: The number of nucleated cells in each sample was estimated from the amplification of reference gene primers within the assay. To quantify the absolute abundance of each unique TCRbeta CDR3 rearrangement, sequence reads were collapsed and filtered. For each sample, productive Simpson clonality was calculated as the square root of Simpson's diversity index across productive rearrangements. TCRdb mirrors the immuneACCESS table, restricted to in-frame sequences. Some clones are absent from its copies; in checked studies, under half trace to an unresolved V gene, and the reason for the others is unknown. Clone size and the V and J calls come from that table; the DNA yielded D and trimming. The table for this sample lists around 130,000 clones; roughly 80% of them were counted only once. The biggest ten clones account for 7.9% of the sample.

Recombination connected TRBV12-1 to TRBJ1-4; the table's D call of TRBD1 was not tested on the DNA. TRBV12-1 is tagged as a pseudogene. The sequencing sample was made of peripheral blood. The sequence was collected from a human donor in a cohort sampled during active COVID-19. The nucleotide sequence is TGTGCCAGCGGATATTGGACAGAGAATGAAAAACTGTTTTTT. Translated, it reads CASGYWTENEKLFF.